The next 29 T cell receptor beta chains were all read from a single sample in a study of shared clonotypes between healthy human individuals. Naivety among CD8 cells was defined by CD45RO negativity and positive CCR7 selection, thereby excluding terminally differentiated effector memory CD45RA+ cells. Profiled with immunoSEQ multiplex PCR; TCRdb holds only in-frame clones, not every one. The sample consists of 2 million to 2.5 million clones, roughly 94% of them appearing once. The specimen was naive CD8+ T cells sorted from blood. These receptors all stem from a man between 18 and 29 years old in good health.

V is TRBV4-1 and J is TRBJ2-2; 11 bases are shared with TRBD2. Per the germline V gene, CDR1 is MGHRA and CDR2 is YSYEKL. The CDR3 totals 15 residues. V shed 3 bases and J 7 bases; nucleotides not matched to a gene: 4. This chain's CDR3 is CASSQTTSGIGELFF. The CDR3 nucleotides read TGCGCCAGCAGCCAGACGACTAGCGGGATCGGGGAGCTGTTTTTT.

Details on this clone: This CDR3 is also generated by other DNA sequences in the sample. V gene TRBV7-9 combines with J gene TRBJ1-2; D may be TRBD1 (5 bases). Germline CDR1 is SEHNR and CDR2 is FQNEAQ (reference sequence). The length of the CDR3 is 13 residues. V was shortened by 1 base and J by 5 bases, with 8 bases between the two germline ends. The CDR3, as DNA: TGTGCCAGCAGCTTAGGGGGCGGATATGGCTACACCTTC. Protein: CASSLGGGYGYTF. Based on the CDR3 plus reference TRBV7-9 and TRBJ1-2, the full variable domain is DTGVSQNPRHKITKRGQNVTFRCDPISEHNRLYWYRQTLGQGPEFLTYFQNEAQLEKSRLLSDRFSAERPKGSFSTLEIQRTEQGDSAMYLCASSLGGGYGYTFGSGTRLTVV.

This chain joins TRBV6-1 and TRBJ2-7; 7 nucleotides agree with TRBD1. Germline CDR1 reads MNHNS; CDR2 reads SASEGT. Trimming cost V 4 bases and J 0 bases; bases outside gene matches: 6. The CDR3 sequence is 15 residues long. In DNA, the CDR3 is TGTGCCAGCAGTGTACACAGGGGTTACTCCTACGAGCAGTACTTC. Translating it yields CASSVHRGYSYEQYF.

CDR3 amino acids: CASSFRDQGYEQYF. Here the CDR3 DNA reads TGTGCCAGCAGCTTTCGGGACCAGGGCTACGAGCAGTACTTC. V is TRBV5-4 and J is TRBJ2-7, with D perhaps given as TRBD1 or TRBD2 (5 bases each). V lost 2 bases to trimming and J lost 3 bases, with 12 bases between them. The CDR3 has 14 residues. The germline gives CDR1 SGHNT, CDR2 YYREEE (reference sequence).

The chain recombines TRBV10-3 with TRBJ1-6; no clear D gene. Trimming removed 1 base from V and 8 bases from J, with 24 bases in between. Germline CDR1 reads ENHRY; CDR2 reads SYGVKD. The CDR3 is 19 residues long. The CDR3 region is CAISEFVAPKGTSDSPLHF. CDR3 nucleotide sequence: TGTGCCATCAGTGAGTTTGTTGCCCCTAAGGGAACTTCGGATTCACCCCTCCACTTT.

This chain uses TRBV28 with TRBJ2-7; D is possibly TRBD1 (5 bases). The CDR3 has 11 residues. Germline CDR1 reads MDHEN; CDR2 reads SYDVKM. V dropped 5 bases and J dropped 6 bases, with 8 bases sitting between them. CDR3 region: CASSLRVEQYF. The CDR3 nucleotides are TGTGCCAGCAGTCTCAGGGTCGAGCAGTACTTC.

CDR3: CASSVTGDVASPLHF. In DNA form, the CDR3 reads TGTGCCAGCAGCGTAACGGGGGATGTGGCTTCACCCCTCCACTTT. The rearrangement joins TRBV9 to TRBJ1-6, with D perhaps TRBD1 (5 bases). V shed 1 base and J shed 9 bases, with 14 bases lying between them. CDR3 length: 15 residues. The V gene's germline CDR1 is SGDLS and CDR2 YYNGEE.

This chain links TRBV11-2 with TRBJ1-3; 8 bases agree with TRBD1. The CDR3 spans 13 residues. J was trimmed by 9 bases and V by 7 bases; bases with no gene match: 8. The V gene's germline CDR1 is SGHAT and CDR2 FQNNGV. The CDR3 DNA is TGTGCCAGCAAGGGACAGGCGCAAGTCACCATATATTTT. This encodes CASKGQAQVTIYF.

The CDR3 protein is CASSQDTGGRLNTEAFF. In nucleotides, the CDR3 is TGCGCCAGCAGCCAAGATACCGGGGGCCGACTGAACACTGAAGCTTTCTTT. The rearrangement links TRBV4-3 to TRBJ1-1; maybe TRBD1 (6 bases). The CDR3 extends over 17 amino acids. In germline, CDR1 is LGHNA, CDR2 YSLEER. The V gene lost 0 bases and the J gene lost 0 bases, with 14 bases spanning the gap.

J is TRBJ2-1 and V is TRBV2; D not resolved. The CDR3 spans 13 residues. CDR1 is SNHLY and CDR2 is FYNNEI in the germline V gene. Trimming pared 6 bases from V and 1 base from J, leaving 7 bases between. The CDR3 is CASSLASYNEQFF. DNA for the CDR3: TGTGCCAGCAGCTTAGCATCCTACAATGAGCAGTTCTTC.

The rearrangement links TRBV4-1 to TRBJ2-3, with 8 nucleotides matching TRBD1. This CDR3 contains 15 residues. Germline assignment: CDR1 MGHRA and CDR2 YSYEKL. After removal of 5 bases from V and 4 bases from J, the junction contained 8 bases not matched to a gene. In DNA, the CDR3 is TGCGCCAGCAGCGAAGTGGACAGGGTAGCAGATACGCAGTATTTT. Translation gives CASSEVDRVADTQYF.

The CDR3 region is CASSIQRGAYNEQFF. CDR3 DNA: TGTGCCAGCAGCATTCAGCGGGGGGCCTACAATGAGCAGTTCTTC. This chain links TRBV7-9 with TRBJ2-1; 9 bases line up with TRBD2. In germline, CDR1 is SEHNR, CDR2 FQNEAQ (reference sequence). The length of the CDR3 is 15 residues. Unmatched junction bases numbered 4, after V lost 5 bases and J lost 2 bases.

Concerning this clone: This CDR3 is also generated by other DNA sequences in the sample. V gene TRBV6-5 combines with J gene TRBJ2-7; unclear D gene. The CDR3 covers 14 residues. CDR1 and CDR2 (germline): MNHEY, SVGAGI. Between the trimmed V and J ends, which lost 0 bases and 2 bases, there was a span of 8 bases. The CDR3 sequence is CASSYSERPYEQYF. The CDR3 DNA reads as TGTGCCAGCAGTTACTCAGAACGACCCTACGAGCAGTACTTC.

The V gene is TRBV4-3, the J gene TRBJ1-4, with 7 positions matching TRBD1. This CDR3 spans 17 amino acids. Germline CDR1 is LGHNA and CDR2 is YSLEER. V was pared by 0 bases and J by 3 bases, with 7 bases of the junction left unmatched. As DNA, the CDR3 is TGCGCCAGCAGCCAAGAGGTGTTGGGACAGTCTAATGAAAAACTGTTTTTT. This encodes CASSQEVLGQSNEKLFF.

V usage is TRBV11-2 and J usage is TRBJ2-2; 7 nucleotides agree with TRBD1. Germline CDR1 SGHAT, CDR2 FQNNGV. Unmatched junction bases numbered 8, after V lost 5 bases and J lost 5 bases. There are 15 residues in the CDR3. The CDR3 bases are TGTGCCAGCAGCCTTCACAGGGGCTGGACCGGGGAGCTGTTTTTT. Translating it yields CASSLHRGWTGELFF.

The gene calls are TRBV27 and TRBJ2-7; 7 positions agree with TRBD1. The CDR3 is 12 amino acids. Germline CDR1 is MNHEY and CDR2 is SMNVEV (reference sequence). With V trimmed by 9 bases and J by 3 bases, 5 bases remained unmatched. In DNA, the CDR3 is TGTGCCAGTTGGGCAGGGGGCTACGAGCAGTACTTC. Residues: CASWAGGYEQYF.

The genes are TRBV10-1 and TRBJ2-5, with D maybe TRBD1 (6 bases). CDR1 WNHNN and CDR2 SYGVQD come from the germline V gene (reference sequence). The CDR3 covers 17 residues. The V end was cut by 0 bases, the J end by 3 bases, with 17 bases between. The CDR3 coding sequence is TGCGCCAGCAGTGAGTCCACCCCCGAACAGGGTGAAGAGACCCAGTACTTC. It codes for CASSESTPEQGEETQYF.

This clone has a single count. J is TRBJ1-4 and V is TRBV28; tentatively, D is TRBD1 (6 bases). Germline CDR1 is MDHEN and CDR2 is SYDVKM. The CDR3 is 14 residues long. V lost 3 bases, J lost 7 bases, and 12 bases lay in between. For the CDR3, the DNA is TGTGCCAGCAGTTTTCAGGGGACCTCTGAAAAACTGTTTTTT. Its translation: CASSFQGTSEKLFF. Supplemented by reference TRBV28 and TRBJ1-4, the full variable domain reads DVKVTQSSRYLVKRTGEKVFLECVQDMDHENMFWYRQDPGLGLRLIYFSYDVKMKEKGDIPEGYSVSREKKERFSLILESASTNQTSMYLCASSFQGTSEKLFFGSGTQLSVL.

As for this clone: Additional DNA sequences in this sample encode the identical CDR3. V is TRBV4-1 and J is TRBJ2-7; D gene ambiguous. The V and J ends lost 2 bases and 2 bases respectively, with 10 bases between them. CDR1 and CDR2 (germline): MGHRA, YSYEKL. The CDR3 runs to 14 residues. The CDR3 coding sequence is TGCGCCAGCAGCCAATCGACGGTCACCTACGAGCAGTACTTC. This gives the protein CASSQSTVTYEQYF.

J is TRBJ2-7 and V is TRBV10-3; TRBD1 is a possible D gene (5 bases). This CDR3 contains 14 residues. Trimming shortened V by 2 bases and J by 3 bases, and 11 bases separated the two germline ends. In germline, CDR1 is ENHRY, CDR2 SYGVKD. CDR3 nucleotide sequence: TGTGCCATCAGTGAGCCGACAGTCCACTACGAGCAGTACTTC. It is translated as CAISEPTVHYEQYF.

CDR3 nucleotides: TGTGCCACCAAACGGCTAGCGGGGCATAGCTCCTACAATGAGCAGTTCTTC. Its translation: CATKRLAGHSSYNEQFF. The chain is built from TRBV7-8 and TRBJ2-1, with TRBD2 matching over 9 bases. The V and J ends lost 10 bases and 0 bases, in that order; junction bases with no gene match: 13. CDR1 is SGHVS and CDR2 is FQNEAQ in the germline V gene. The CDR3 loop spans 17 amino acids.

The rearrangement links TRBV5-8 to TRBJ1-2; a possible D gene is TRBD1 (6 bases). Germline V gene sequence: CDR1 SGHTS, CDR2 YDEGEE. Trimming stripped 5 bases from V and 5 bases from J, with 16 bases between. This CDR3 comprises 14 residues. CDR3 region: CASSRTTGKYGYTF. CDR3 DNA sequence: TGTGCCAGCAGTCGAACCACAGGGAAGTATGGCTACACCTTC.

With regard to this clone: The identical CDR3 is also encoded by other nucleotide sequences in the sample. The V and J genes are TRBV5-1 and TRBJ2-7; 8 nucleotides align to TRBD1. The trim removed 8 bases at V and 6 bases at J, leaving 10 bases unmatched. Germline V CDR1 and CDR2: SGHRS, YFSETQ. The CDR3 is 13 residues long. For the CDR3, the DNA is TGCGCCAGTTCACCAGGACAGGGTTTCGAGCAGTACTTC. Protein product: CASSPGQGFEQYF.

The chain couples TRBV15 to TRBJ2-2; no definite D call. The CDR3 runs 17 residues. Deletions cut 0 bases from V and 2 bases from J, with 13 bases between. CDR1 is LNHNV, CDR2 YYDKDF, per germline (reference sequence). The CDR3 DNA reads TGTGCCACCAGCAGAGATAACGGCTTGCTCAACACCGGGGAGCTGTTTTTT. It is translated as CATSRDNGLLNTGELFF.

This chain links TRBV30 with TRBJ1-5, with D perhaps matching TRBD1 (6 bases). Trimming took 2 bases from V and 6 from J, leaving 11 bases between them. Germline CDR1 reads GTSNPN; CDR2 reads SVGIG (reference sequence). The CDR3 sequence is 13 residues long. CDR3 in DNA: TGTGCCTGGAGTTGGGGGGCGGGTCAGCCCCAGCATTTT. Encoded protein: CAWSWGAGQPQHF.

The rearrangement links TRBV27 to TRBJ1-1; tentative D call: TRBD1 (6 bases). In germline, CDR1 is MNHEY, CDR2 SMNVEV (reference sequence). Trimming left V 2 bases short and J 3 bases short, with 10 bases between. The CDR3 contains 14 residues. This chain's CDR3 is CASSLQGLYTEAFF. The CDR3 region has the DNA TGTGCCAGCAGTTTACAGGGGTTGTACACTGAAGCTTTCTTT.

This clone occurred once. The chain is built from TRBV6-1 and TRBJ1-6; D unresolved. Per the germline V gene, CDR1 is MNHNS and CDR2 is SASEGT. The V and J ends lost 0 bases and 8 bases respectively, with 8 bases between them. The CDR3 is 14 residues long. This CDR3 is CASSEAVLDSPLHF. As DNA, the CDR3 is TGTGCCAGCAGTGAAGCCGTTTTAGATTCACCCCTCCACTTT.

Regarding this clone: This CDR3 is also generated by other DNA sequences in the sample. The chain links TRBV30 to TRBJ2-7; 9 bases align to TRBD1. The J segment lost 7 bases and the V segment lost 2 bases, leaving 6 bases of the junction unmatched. Germline V gene lookup returns CDR1 GTSNPN and CDR2 SVGIG (reference sequence). This CDR3 has 13 amino acids. CDR3 sequence reads: CAWSPGTGYEQYF. The DNA of the CDR3 is TGTGCCTGGAGTCCCGGGACAGGGTATGAGCAGTACTTC.

This chain links TRBV19 with TRBJ1-5; no firm D call. CDR1 and CDR2 from the germline V gene are LNHDA and SQIVND (reference sequence). Deletions cut 5 bases from V and 0 bases from J, with 11 bases between. The CDR3 runs 15 residues. CDR3 in amino acids: CASSPYEHSNQPQHF. Here the CDR3 DNA reads TGTGCCAGTAGTCCTTACGAGCATAGCAATCAGCCCCAGCATTTT.